These T cell receptor beta chains were read from a single sample in a study. TCRdb passed the 5' RACE reads through MiXCR, listing each CDR3 protein once. The sample has about 60,000 distinct CDR3 sequences, more than 25% seen once. Sequenced sample: tumor-infiltrating naive CD4+ T cells sorted from the breast tumor. The receptors originated from a female donor with breast cancer. The CDR3 runs from the conserved cysteine through the conserved F or W. A D gene is named only where the DNA matches it firmly. Clone size is not always given. Where it is, it says once, few, many or a class for expanded clones.

v_gene	abundance	j_gene	d_gene	len	CDR3aa	CDR3nt
TRBV12-3/TRBV12-4	few	TRBJ2-3	NA	13	CASRLGGTDTQYF	TGTGCCAGCAGACTAGGAGGCACAGATACGCAGTATTTT
TRBV4-1	NA	TRBJ2-3	TRBD2	17	CTSSQDYERGSTDTQYF	TGCACCAGCAGCCAAGATTACGAGCGGGGGAGCACAGATACGCAGTATTTT
TRBV7-2	once	TRBJ2-7	TRBD1	13	CASSRDSLREQYF	TGTGCCAGCAGCCGGGACAGCCTAAGGGAGCAGTACTTC
TRBV6-5	few	TRBJ1-5	NA	13	CASGAQANQPQHF	TGTGCCAGCGGGGCTCAGGCCAATCAGCCCCAGCATTTT
TRBV7-9	NA	TRBJ2-7	NA	14	CASSLGTGIYEQYF	TGTGCCAGCAGCTTAGGGACGGGAATCTACGAGCAGTACTTC
TRBV6-2/TRBV6-3	NA	TRBJ2-3	NA	14	CASSYDGSTDTQYF	TGTGCCAGCAGTTACGACGGCAGCACAGATACGCAGTATTTT
TRBV6-1	NA	TRBJ1-4	NA	14	CASSEGTASEKLFF	TGTGCCAGCAGTGAAGGGACAGCAAGCGAAAAACTGTTTTTT
TRBV6-1	few	TRBJ2-3	TRBD2	18	CASSEGGLAAISTDTQYF	TGTGCCAGCAGTGAAGGAGGTCTAGCGGCCATAAGCACAGATACGCAGTATTTT
TRBV4-2	NA	TRBJ2-1	TRBD2	15	CASSQGTSGDNEQFF	TGTGCCAGCAGCCAAGGGACTAGCGGGGACAATGAGCAGTTCTTC
TRBV5-1	NA	TRBJ2-5	NA	14	CASSLSQVAKTQYF	TGCGCCAGCAGCTTGTCGCAGGTTGCAAAGACCCAGTACTTC
TRBV9	NA	TRBJ2-3	TRBD2	16	CASSITTSGAIDTQYF	TGTGCCAGCAGCATTACGACTAGCGGGGCTATAGATACGCAGTATTTT
TRBV29-1	NA	TRBJ1-1	NA	13	CSVEIQKNTEAFF	TGCAGCGTTGAAATACAGAAGAACACTGAAGCTTTCTTT
TRBV20-1	few	TRBJ1-5	NA	15	CSATRQVRSNQPQHF	TGCAGTGCAACCCGGCAGGTCCGAAGCAATCAGCCCCAGCATTTT
TRBV6-2/TRBV6-3	NA	TRBJ2-7	TRBD2	15	CASSYSAGEGYEQYF	TGTGCCAGCAGTTACTCTGCGGGAGAAGGTTACGAGCAGTACTTC
TRBV4-1	many	TRBJ2-3	NA	14	CASSQVEGSDTQYF	TGCGCCAGCAGCCAAGTTGAAGGGTCAGATACGCAGTATTTT
TRBV7-2	few	TRBJ2-1	TRBD1	15	CASSTRTGDYNEQFF	TGTGCCAGCAGCACCCGGACAGGGGATTACAATGAGCAGTTCTTC
TRBV7-9	NA	TRBJ1-2	NA	15	CASSFGLLGDYGYTF	TGTGCCAGCAGCTTTGGGCTTTTAGGGGACTATGGCTACACCTTC
TRBV6-5	NA	TRBJ2-7	NA	15	CASSYSYGETYEQYF	TGTGCCAGCAGTTACTCGTACGGGGAAACCTACGAGCAGTACTTC
TRBV9	many	TRBJ2-7	NA	12	CASSPAIGEQYF	TGTGCCAGCAGCCCCGCGATCGGCGAGCAGTACTTC
TRBV7-9	NA	TRBJ2-6	NA	14	CASRMSSGANVLTF	TGTGCCAGCAGAATGTCCTCTGGGGCCAACGTCCTGACTTTC
TRBV12-3/TRBV12-4	many	TRBJ2-5	NA	14	CASSSPGRQETQYF	TGTGCCAGCAGTTCTCCGGGACGACAAGAGACCCAGTACTTC
TRBV10-3	NA	TRBJ2-3	NA	13	CAISDSGVNTQYF	TGTGCCATCAGTGATTCAGGCGTGAATACGCAGTATTTT
TRBV20-1	few	TRBJ2-5	NA	14	CSAREMAGGETQYF	TGCAGTGCTAGAGAGATGGCCGGCGGGGAGACCCAGTACTTC
TRBV6-2/TRBV6-3	many	TRBJ1-6	NA	12	CATSLSSSPLHF	TGTGCCACTTCATTATCGTCTTCACCCCTCCACTTT
TRBV5-1	NA	TRBJ2-7	TRBD1	16	CASSLTSGTGVYEQYF	TGCGCCAGCAGCTTGACCTCGGGGACAGGGGTCTACGAGCAGTACTTC
TRBV7-2	NA	TRBJ2-1	TRBD2	13	CASRRSGVNEQFF	TGTGCCAGCAGACGTAGCGGGGTCAATGAGCAGTTCTTC
TRBV7-8	NA	TRBJ1-4	NA	15	CASSPQAVISEKLFF	TGTGCCAGCAGCCCCCAGGCAGTCATATCTGAAAAACTGTTTTTT
TRBV12-3/TRBV12-4	NA	TRBJ2-7	NA	14	CASSLASSTNEQYF	TGTGCCAGCAGTTTAGCCTCCAGCACGAACGAGCAGTACTTC
TRBV7-8	few	TRBJ1-1	NA	14	CASSPFGSNTEAFF	TGTGCCAGCAGCCCCTTCGGGTCCAACACTGAAGCTTTCTTT